The following is a TCR beta chain sequence with its context. These data originate in a study of tumor-infiltrating lymphocytes in oesophageal squamous cell carcinoma. This CDR3 region has 13 residues. Germline CDR1 is DFQATT and CDR2 is SNEGSKA (reference sequence). V was trimmed by 5 bases and J by 7 bases, leaving 17 bases between them. Via MiXCR, TCRdb re-called the PCR reads, giving one row per CDR3 protein. The sample consists of over 10,000 distinct CDR3 sequences, around half of them appearing once. The clonotype originates from a female donor with esophageal squamous cell carcinoma. The source material was esophageal tumor tissue. This sequence joins TRBV20-1 and TRBJ1-1; the D gene is possibly TRBD1 (6 bases). As DNA, the CDR3 is TGCAGTGCTGGGAAGACAGGAATTATTGAAGCTTTCTTT. Encoded protein: CSAGKTGIIEAFF.